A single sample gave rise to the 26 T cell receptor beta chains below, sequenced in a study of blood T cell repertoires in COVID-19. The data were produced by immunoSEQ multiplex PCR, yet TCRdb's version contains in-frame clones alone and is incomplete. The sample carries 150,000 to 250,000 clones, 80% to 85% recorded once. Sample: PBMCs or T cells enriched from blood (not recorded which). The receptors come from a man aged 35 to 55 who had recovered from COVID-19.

For the CDR3, the DNA is TGTGCCAGCTTAACAGGGGTTAGGTTGACTGAAGCTTTCTTT. It encodes CASLTGVRLTEAFF. V is TRBV6-5 and J is TRBJ1-1; 7 bases are a match to TRBD1. V shed 8 bases, J shed 5 bases, and the junction held 11 bases outside the gene matches. Germline CDR1 reads MNHEY; CDR2 reads SVGAGI. The CDR3 has 14 amino acids.

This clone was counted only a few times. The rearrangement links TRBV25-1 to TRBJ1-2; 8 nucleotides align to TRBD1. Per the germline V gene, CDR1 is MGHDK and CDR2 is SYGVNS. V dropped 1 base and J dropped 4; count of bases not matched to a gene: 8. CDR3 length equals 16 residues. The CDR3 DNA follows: TGTGCCAGCAGTGAATTAGGCAGGGGGCTTGTCTATGGCTACACCTTC. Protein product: CASSELGRGLVYGYTF.

The CDR3 loop is CASADLNTEAFF. DNA for the CDR3: TGTGCCAGCGCAGATCTGAACACTGAAGCTTTCTTT. The chain combines TRBV28 with TRBJ1-1; D not certain. With 8 bases removed from V and 0 bases from J, the gap between germline ends came to 7 bases. Germline CDR1 reads MDHEN; CDR2 reads SYDVKM. The CDR3 is 12 residues long.

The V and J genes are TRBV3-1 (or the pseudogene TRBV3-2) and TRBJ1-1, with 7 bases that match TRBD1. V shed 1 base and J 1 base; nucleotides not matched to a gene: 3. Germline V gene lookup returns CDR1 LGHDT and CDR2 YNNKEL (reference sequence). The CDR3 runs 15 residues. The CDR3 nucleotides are TGTGCCAGCAGCCAAGGACAGGGAACGAACACTGAAGCTTTCTTT. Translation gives CASSQGQGTNTEAFF.

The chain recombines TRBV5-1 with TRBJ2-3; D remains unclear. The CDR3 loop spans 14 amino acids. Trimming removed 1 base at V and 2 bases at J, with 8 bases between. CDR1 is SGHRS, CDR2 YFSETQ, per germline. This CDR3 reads CASSLYPLTDTQYF. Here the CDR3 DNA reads TGCGCCAGCAGCTTGTATCCTCTCACAGATACGCAGTATTTT.

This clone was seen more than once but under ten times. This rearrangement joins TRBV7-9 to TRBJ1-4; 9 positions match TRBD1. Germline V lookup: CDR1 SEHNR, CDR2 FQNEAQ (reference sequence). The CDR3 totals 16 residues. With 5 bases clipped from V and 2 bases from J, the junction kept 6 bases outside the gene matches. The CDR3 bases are TGTGCCAGCAGCCTGGGACAGGGTCGGACTAATGAAAAACTGTTTTTT. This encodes CASSLGQGRTNEKLFF.

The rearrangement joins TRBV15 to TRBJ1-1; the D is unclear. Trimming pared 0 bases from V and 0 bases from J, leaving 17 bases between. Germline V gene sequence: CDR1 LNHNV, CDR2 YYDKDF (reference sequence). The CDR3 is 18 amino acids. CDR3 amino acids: CATSRDFHSGPLNTEAFF. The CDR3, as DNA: TGTGCCACCAGCAGAGATTTTCATAGCGGGCCTCTGAACACTGAAGCTTTCTTT.

CDR3: CASSEAGREDGYTF. As DNA, the CDR3 is TGTGCCAGCAGTGAAGCGGGCAGGGAGGATGGCTACACCTTC. This rearrangement joins TRBV6-1 to TRBJ1-2; possible D gene TRBD1, 5 bases. Looked up from germline, CDR1 is MNHNS and CDR2 is SASEGT. The ends were cut back, 0 bases at V and 6 bases at J, with 11 bases in the middle. The CDR3 consists of 14 residues.

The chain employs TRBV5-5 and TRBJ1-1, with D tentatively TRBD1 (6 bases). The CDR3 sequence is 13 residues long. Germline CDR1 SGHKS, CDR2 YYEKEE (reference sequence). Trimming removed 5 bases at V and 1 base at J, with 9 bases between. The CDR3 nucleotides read TGTGCCAGCAGGCCGACAGGGAACACTGAAGCTTTCTTT. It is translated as CASRPTGNTEAFF.

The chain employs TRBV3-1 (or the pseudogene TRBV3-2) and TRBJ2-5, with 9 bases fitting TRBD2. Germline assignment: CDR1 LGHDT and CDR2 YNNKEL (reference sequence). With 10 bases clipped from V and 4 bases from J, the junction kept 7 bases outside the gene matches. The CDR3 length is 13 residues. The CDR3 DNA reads TGTGCCACCGCCGGGACTAGCAGAGAGACCCAGTACTTC. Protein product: CATAGTSRETQYF.

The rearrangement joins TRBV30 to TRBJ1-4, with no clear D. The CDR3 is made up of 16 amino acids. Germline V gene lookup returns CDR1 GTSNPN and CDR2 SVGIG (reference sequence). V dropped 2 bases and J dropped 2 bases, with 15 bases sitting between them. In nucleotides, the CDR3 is TGTGCCTGGAGTTCGCTTTTCGGGTTCACTAATGAAAAACTGTTTTTT. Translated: CAWSSLFGFTNEKLFF.

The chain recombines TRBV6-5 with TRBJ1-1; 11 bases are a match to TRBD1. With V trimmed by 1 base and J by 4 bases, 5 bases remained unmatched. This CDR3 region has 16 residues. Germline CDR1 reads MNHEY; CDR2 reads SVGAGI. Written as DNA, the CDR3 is TGTGCCAGCAGTTACTTAAGAGGGACAGGGGGCACTGAAGCTTTCTTT. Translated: CASSYLRGTGGTEAFF.

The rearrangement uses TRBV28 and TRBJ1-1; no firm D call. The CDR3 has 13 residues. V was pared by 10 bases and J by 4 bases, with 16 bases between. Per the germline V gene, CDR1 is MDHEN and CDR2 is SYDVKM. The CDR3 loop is CATLAGYLTEAFF. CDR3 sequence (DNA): TGTGCCACGCTTGCGGGGTACCTCACTGAAGCTTTCTTT.

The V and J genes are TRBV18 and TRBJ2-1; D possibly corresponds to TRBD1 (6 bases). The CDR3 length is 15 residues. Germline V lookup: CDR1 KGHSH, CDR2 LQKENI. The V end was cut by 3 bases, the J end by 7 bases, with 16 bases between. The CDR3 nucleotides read TGTGCCAGCTCACCTTTACGCGCAGGGGATAATGAGCAGTTCTTC. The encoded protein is CASSPLRAGDNEQFF. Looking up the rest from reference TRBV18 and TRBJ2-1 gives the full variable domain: NAGVMQNPRHLVRRRGQEARLRCSPMKGHSHVYWYRQLPEEGLKFMVYLQKENIIDESGMPKERFSAEFPKEGPSILRIQQVVRGDSAAYFCASSPLRAGDNEQFFGPGTRLTVL.

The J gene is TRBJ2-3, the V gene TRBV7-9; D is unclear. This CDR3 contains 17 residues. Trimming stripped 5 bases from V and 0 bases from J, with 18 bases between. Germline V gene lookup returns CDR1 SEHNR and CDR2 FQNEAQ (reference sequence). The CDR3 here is CASSPSRFLSSTDTQYF. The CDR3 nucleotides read TGTGCCAGCAGCCCAAGCCGGTTTCTATCTAGCACAGATACGCAGTATTTT.

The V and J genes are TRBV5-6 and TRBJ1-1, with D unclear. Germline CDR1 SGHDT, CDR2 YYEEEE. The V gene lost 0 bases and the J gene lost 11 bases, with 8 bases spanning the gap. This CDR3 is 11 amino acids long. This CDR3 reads CASSLGLRAFF. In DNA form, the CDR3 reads TGTGCCAGCAGCTTGGGCCTTCGGGCTTTCTTT.

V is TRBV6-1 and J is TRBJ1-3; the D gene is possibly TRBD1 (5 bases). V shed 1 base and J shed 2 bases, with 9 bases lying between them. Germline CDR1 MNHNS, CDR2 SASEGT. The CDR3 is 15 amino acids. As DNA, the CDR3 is TGTGCCAGCAGTGAAGTAGGCAGGGCTGGAAACACCATATATTTT. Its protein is CASSEVGRAGNTIYF.

The CDR3 DNA reads as TGTGCCAGCAGCCGCCGGACTAGCGGGGCCTACAATGAGCAGTTCTTC. Translation gives CASSRRTSGAYNEQFF. The chain recombines TRBV7-2 with TRBJ2-1, with TRBD2 matching 12 bases. The trim removed 5 bases at V and 2 bases at J, leaving 4 bases unmatched. Looked up from germline, CDR1 is SGHTA and CDR2 is FQGNSA. CDR3 length: 16 amino acids.

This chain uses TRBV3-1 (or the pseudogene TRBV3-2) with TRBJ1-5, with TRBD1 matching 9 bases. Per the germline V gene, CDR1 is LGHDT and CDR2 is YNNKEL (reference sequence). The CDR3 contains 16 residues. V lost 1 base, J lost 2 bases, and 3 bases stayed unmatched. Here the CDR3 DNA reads TGTGCCAGCAGCCAAGGGACAGGGGATGGCAATCAGCCCCAGCATTTT. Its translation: CASSQGTGDGNQPQHF.

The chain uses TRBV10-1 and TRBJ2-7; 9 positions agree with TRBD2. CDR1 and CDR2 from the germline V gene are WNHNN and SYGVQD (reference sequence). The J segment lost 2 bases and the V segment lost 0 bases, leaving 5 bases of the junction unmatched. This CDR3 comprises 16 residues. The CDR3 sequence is CASSESFSGGPYEQYF. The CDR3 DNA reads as TGCGCCAGCAGTGAGTCGTTTAGCGGGGGCCCCTACGAGCAGTACTTC.

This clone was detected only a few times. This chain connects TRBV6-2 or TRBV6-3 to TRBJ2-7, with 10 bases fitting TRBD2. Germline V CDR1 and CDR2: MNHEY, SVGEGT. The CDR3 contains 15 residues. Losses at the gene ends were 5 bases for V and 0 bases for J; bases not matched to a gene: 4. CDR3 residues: CASSRTSGYSYEQYF. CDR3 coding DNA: TGTGCCAGCAGTCGGACTAGCGGTTACTCCTACGAGCAGTACTTC.

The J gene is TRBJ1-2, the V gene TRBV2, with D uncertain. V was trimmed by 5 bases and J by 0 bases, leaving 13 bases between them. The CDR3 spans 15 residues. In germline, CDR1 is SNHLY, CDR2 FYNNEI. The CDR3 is CASSPIQRANYGYTF. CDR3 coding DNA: TGTGCCAGCAGTCCCATTCAGAGGGCTAACTATGGCTACACCTTC.

Here the CDR3 reads CASSSRLAGHNEQFF. For the CDR3, the DNA is TGTGCCAGCAGCTCCCGACTAGCAGGCCACAATGAGCAGTTCTTC. V is TRBV7-2 and J is TRBJ2-1, with TRBD2 matching 7 bases. The CDR3 is made up of 15 amino acids. J lost 5 bases, V lost 4 bases, and 8 bases had no gene match. Germline CDR1 SGHTA, CDR2 FQGNSA.

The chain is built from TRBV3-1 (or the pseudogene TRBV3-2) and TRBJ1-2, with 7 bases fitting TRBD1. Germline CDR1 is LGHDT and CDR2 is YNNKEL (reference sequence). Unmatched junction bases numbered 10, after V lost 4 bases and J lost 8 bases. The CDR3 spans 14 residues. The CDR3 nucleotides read TGTGCCAGCAGCCTTCGGACAGGACCAGGGGGCTACACCTTC. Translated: CASSLRTGPGGYTF.

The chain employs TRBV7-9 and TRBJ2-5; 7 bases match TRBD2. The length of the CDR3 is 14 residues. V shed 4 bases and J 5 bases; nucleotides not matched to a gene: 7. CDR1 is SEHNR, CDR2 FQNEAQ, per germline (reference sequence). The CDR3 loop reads CASSSGLGRETQYF. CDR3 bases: TGTGCCAGCAGCTCCGGACTAGGCCGGGAGACCCAGTACTTC.

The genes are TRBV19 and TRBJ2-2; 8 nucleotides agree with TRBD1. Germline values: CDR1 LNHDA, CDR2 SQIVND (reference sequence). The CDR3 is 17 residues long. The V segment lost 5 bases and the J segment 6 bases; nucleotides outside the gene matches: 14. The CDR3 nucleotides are TGTGCCAGTAGTCGGGCGGGGACAGGTTATGGGTCCGGGGAGCTGTTTTTT. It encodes CASSRAGTGYGSGELFF.